The 11 T cell receptor beta chains listed next were all sequenced from one sample in a study of blood T cell repertoires in COVID-19. Method: immunoSEQ multiplex PCR; TCRdb's copy keeps in-frame clones and lacks some. The profile covers under 350,000 clones, with roughly 85% appearing a single time and about 10% taken by the ten largest. Specimen: peripheral blood. The receptor source for this set is a woman in her 70s with acute or convalescent COVID-19.

The genes are TRBV6-1 and TRBJ2-7; TRBD2 matches 7 bases. CDR3 size: 16 residues. Germline CDR1 is MNHNS and CDR2 is SASEGT. Unmatched junction bases numbered 7, after V lost 2 bases and J lost 0 bases. This CDR3 is CASSERWGGLSYEQYF. CDR3 coding DNA: TGTGCCAGCAGTGAAAGGTGGGGGGGTCTCTCCTACGAGCAGTACTTC.

The chain links TRBV5-6 to TRBJ2-7, with D possibly TRBD2 on 5 matching bases. The CDR3 covers 16 residues. The V and J ends lost 3 bases and 4 bases respectively, with 20 bases between them. CDR1 and CDR2 from the germline V gene are SGHDT and YYEEEE. CDR3 bases: TGTGCCAGCAGCTATCAGGAAGGAGGAGATCTATACGAGCAGTACTTC. Protein: CASSYQEGGDLYEQYF.

The CDR3 bases are TGTGCCAGCAGCTTAGGTGTGGAGGGGACCGGGGAGCTGTTTTTT. It encodes CASSLGVEGTGELFF. The chain uses TRBV7-3 and TRBJ2-2, with a weak D call TRBD2 (6 bases). Trimming took off 2 bases at V and 5 bases at J, with 12 bases between the two ends. The CDR3 is 15 amino acids. Germline-derived CDR1 and CDR2 are SGHTA and FQGTGA.

CDR3 sequence (DNA): TGTGCCTGGAGTGTACGGGGAAATGGCTACACCTTC. Translating it yields CAWSVRGNGYTF. V is TRBV30 and J is TRBJ1-2; D is uncertain. The V end lost 0 bases, the J end lost 6 bases, and 8 bases lay between the germline ends. The CDR3 covers 12 residues. Germline CDR1 reads GTSNPN; CDR2 reads SVGIG (reference sequence).

The chain recombines TRBV20-1 with TRBJ2-3; D gene uncertain. In germline, CDR1 is DFQATT, CDR2 SNEGSKA (reference sequence). This CDR3 has 11 residues. V shed 5 bases and J shed 6 bases, with 9 bases lying between them. CDR3 sequence (DNA): TGCAGTGCTGCCCCTCGGGATACGCAGTATTTT. Encoded protein: CSAAPRDTQYF.

The chain joins TRBV3-1 (or the pseudogene TRBV3-2) to TRBJ1-6, with 7 bases that match TRBD1. Per germline, CDR1 LGHDT and CDR2 YNNKEL (reference sequence). The CDR3 runs to 14 residues. V dropped 2 bases and J dropped 10; count of bases not matched to a gene: 5. CDR3 residues: CASSQTGVGSPLHF. In DNA form, the CDR3 reads TGTGCCAGCAGCCAAACAGGGGTAGGGTCACCCCTCCACTTT.

The chain carries TRBV11-2 and TRBJ2-1; D gene uncertain. This CDR3 has 12 residues. Trimming stripped 2 bases from V and 8 bases from J, with 7 bases between. Germline CDR1 reads SGHAT; CDR2 reads FQNNGV. The CDR3 here is CASSLIPDEQFF. DNA for the CDR3: TGTGCCAGCAGCTTAATACCGGATGAGCAGTTCTTC.

The V and J genes are TRBV5-1 and TRBJ2-5; perhaps TRBD2 as D (6 bases). The germline V gene has CDR1 SGHRS and CDR2 YFSETQ. The CDR3 spans 15 residues. V shed 4 bases and J shed 6 bases, with 19 bases lying between them. CDR3 sequence reads: CASSLGTGRWKTQYF. CDR3 nucleotide sequence: TGCGCCAGCAGCCTAGGAACGGGGAGGTGGAAGACCCAGTACTTC.

The chain has TRBV3-1 (or the pseudogene TRBV3-2) and TRBJ1-3, with TRBD1 matching over 7 bases. The CDR3 length is 16 residues. CDR1 and CDR2 from the germline V gene are LGHDT and YNNKEL (reference sequence). V lost 4 bases and J lost 4; bases outside the gene matches: 10. The CDR3 loop is CASSPRQGAGGNTIYF. The CDR3 DNA is TGTGCCAGCAGCCCTCGACAGGGAGCAGGAGGAAACACCATATATTTT.

The chain is built from TRBV10-3 and TRBJ1-2, with 7 bases that match TRBD1. Germline CDR1 reads ENHRY; CDR2 reads SYGVKD. This CDR3 contains 13 residues. Germline trimming cut 10 bases from V and 3 bases from J; bases unmatched to any gene: 8. In DNA, the CDR3 is TGTGCCAGCAGCTCCGGGACAGACTATGGCTACACCTTC. Amino acids: CASSSGTDYGYTF.

The chain is built from TRBV6-5 and TRBJ2-7; tentatively, D is TRBD2 (7 bases). Germline V gene data show CDR1 as MNHEY and CDR2 as SVGAGI. This CDR3 is 12 amino acids long. V was clipped by 8 bases and J by 3 bases, with 11 bases between them. CDR3 in DNA: TGTGCCAGCGGCGGGGGCCTCTACGAGCAGTACTTC. Its translation is CASGGGLYEQYF.